The 5 T cell receptor beta chains presented below share a single source sample, sequenced in a study of CD8 T cells in ankylosing spondylitis. TCRdb re-derived calls from the 5' RACE reads in MiXCR, one entry per CDR3 protein. This sample has hundreds of thousands of distinct CDR3 sequences, with about 20% found just once. Sequenced material: blood, either unsorted or a sorted T cell fraction (not recorded which). These receptors originate from a male donor with ankylosing spondylitis or in good health (not recorded which).

The gene calls are TRBV28 and TRBJ2-7; maybe TRBD1 (6 bases). Germline CDR1 is MDHEN and CDR2 is SYDVKM. The V end was cut by 10 bases, the J end by 5 bases, with 18 bases between. The CDR3 length is 13 residues. The CDR3 DNA reads TGTGCCACCAACCCGGCAGGGGTCCACGAGCAGTACTTC. Translated, it gives CATNPAGVHEQYF.

The table lists this clonotype with a count of one. The V and J genes are TRBV28 and TRBJ2-7; maybe TRBD2 (6 bases). V was shortened by 10 bases and J by 0 bases, with 13 bases between the two germline ends. The CDR3 length is 13 residues. Germline CDR1 is MDHEN and CDR2 is SYDVKM. CDR3 amino acids: CATGDRTSYEQYF. CDR3 nucleotides: TGTGCCACGGGGGACCGGACCTCCTACGAGCAGTACTTC.

The J gene is TRBJ2-1, the V gene TRBV6-2 or TRBV6-3, with D unclear. The germline gives CDR1 MNHEY, CDR2 SVGEGT. Trimming left V 6 bases short and J 4 bases short, with 34 bases between. CDR3 length equals 21 residues. CDR3 nucleotide sequence: TGTGCCAGCAGGTCAGTCTTTGGGTCAAACACCGAAGTTGACCAATACAATGAGCAGTTCTTC. It encodes CASRSVFGSNTEVDQYNEQFF.

The chain uses TRBV3-1 and TRBJ2-5; the match to TRBD2 covers 8 bases. The CDR3 has 18 amino acids. J lost 2 bases, V lost 0 bases, and 11 bases had no gene match. Germline V gives CDR1 LGHDT, CDR2 YNNKEL (reference sequence). This chain's CDR3 is CASSQDLGGGPLQETQYF. The CDR3 coding sequence is TGTGCCAGCAGCCAAGATCTGGGCGGGGGGCCTTTACAAGAGACCCAGTACTTC.

The gene calls are TRBV4-1 and TRBJ2-1; the D gene is possibly TRBD2 (6 bases). Germline CDR1 MGHRA, CDR2 YSYEKL. V was shortened by 6 bases and J by 5 bases, with 17 bases between the two germline ends. CDR3 length: 15 amino acids. In DNA, the CDR3 is TGCGCCAGCAGGGAGGGTGGTTGGAGGAACAATGAGCAGTTCTTC. It is translated as CASREGGWRNNEQFF.